Following are 10 T cell receptor beta chains from one sample sequenced in a study of T-cell reconstitution after alpha-beta-depleted transplantation in children. Preparation of the TCRbeta library involved a method that used unique molecular identifiers. Using its own MiXCR run on the PCR reads, TCRdb lists one record per CDR3 protein. The sample has hundreds of thousands of distinct CDR3 sequences; 10% to 15% are singletons. Sequencing was performed on PBMCs, mostly from graft donor cells, taken 360 days after TCRalphabeta/CD19-depleted stem cell transplant. The receptor set was obtained from a male patient younger than 18 who had a stem cell transplant for acute myeloid leukemia, so the T cells may come from the graft donor.

The V and J genes are TRBV3-1 and TRBJ2-3, with D hard to call. Trimming cost V 5 bases and J 2 bases, with 20 bases left between them. The CDR3 runs to 17 residues. Germline CDR1 LGHDT, CDR2 YNNKEL (reference sequence). The CDR3 sequence: CASSAPLPGLITDTQYF. CDR3 bases: TGTGCCAGCAGCGCCCCACTCCCTGGTTTAATCACAGATACGCAGTATTTT.

This clonotype was picked up a small number of times. The chain is built from TRBV7-6 and TRBJ2-3, with 8 bases matching TRBD2. J gave up 3 bases and V 0 bases, and 5 bases lay outside the gene matches. Germline V lookup: CDR1 SGHVS, CDR2 FNYEAQ. This CDR3 is 16 amino acids long. As DNA, the CDR3 is TGTGCCAGCAGCTTAGCAACGACGGGGGGGACAGATACGCAGTATTTT. Translation gives CASSLATTGGTDTQYF. Variable domain in full (rest from reference TRBV7-6 and TRBJ2-3): GAGVSQSPRYKVTKRGQDVALRCDPISGHVSLYWYRQALGQGPEFLTYFNYEAQQDKSGLPNDRFSAERPEGSISTLTIQRTEQRDSAMYRCASSLATTGGTDTQYFGPGTRLTVL.

V and J are TRBV5-1 and TRBJ2-7; 13 bases line up with TRBD2. The CDR3 contains 15 residues. V shed 4 bases, J shed 4 bases, and the junction held 5 bases outside the gene matches. The V gene's germline CDR1 is SGHRS and CDR2 YFSETQ. The CDR3 DNA reads as TGCGCCAGCAGCCTACAGACTAGCGGGAGGTACGAGCAGTACTTC. Translated, it gives CASSLQTSGRYEQYF.

The V gene is TRBV29-1, the J gene TRBJ1-1, with 7 bases lining up with TRBD1. After removal of 3 bases from V and 4 bases from J, the junction contained 8 bases not matched to a gene. CDR1 SQVTM and CDR2 ANQGSEA come from the germline V gene. The CDR3 loop spans 14 amino acids. CDR3 bases: TGCAGCGTTGATCGGACCCAGGGGGGCACTGAAGCTTTCTTT. It encodes CSVDRTQGGTEAFF.

The chain couples TRBV5-1 to TRBJ1-4; D remains unclear. Looked up from germline, CDR1 is SGHRS and CDR2 is YFSETQ. Between the trimmed V and J ends, which lost 2 bases and 8 bases, there was a span of 13 bases. This CDR3 has 14 residues. This CDR3 reads CASSLREYNEKLFF. The CDR3 DNA is TGCGCCAGCAGCTTAAGGGAGTATAACGAAAAACTGTTTTTT. Full variable domain (remainder filled in from reference TRBV5-1 and TRBJ1-4): KAGVTQTPRYLIKTRGQQVTLSCSPISGHRSVSWYQQTPGQGLQFLFEYFSETQRNKGNFPGRFSGRQFSNSRSEMNVSTLELGDSALYLCASSLREYNEKLFFGSGTQLSVL.

This clonotype was observed a few times. The chain is built from TRBV20-1 and TRBJ2-1; no clear D. Trimming cost V 3 bases and J 6 bases, with 0 bases left between them. Looked up from germline, CDR1 is DFQATT and CDR2 is SNEGSKA (reference sequence). The CDR3 has 9 amino acids. The CDR3 bases are TGCAGTGCTAGCAATGAGCAGTTCTTC. As protein: CSASNEQFF.

This clonotype occurred many times. The chain couples TRBV28 to TRBJ1-1; weak D call: TRBD1 (5 bases). The CDR3 runs 16 residues. Per germline, CDR1 MDHEN and CDR2 SYDVKM. V gave up 7 bases and J gave up 3 bases, with 21 bases separating them. DNA for the CDR3: TGTGCCAGCACCTTCTTTTTGGGGGGGGTAGACACTGAAGCTTTCTTT. It specifies CASTFFLGGVDTEAFF.

The chain combines TRBV6-2 or TRBV6-3 with TRBJ2-2, with 8 positions matching TRBD2. J was trimmed by 5 bases and V by 2 bases; bases with no gene match: 1. Looked up from germline, CDR1 is MNHEY and CDR2 is SVGEGT. This CDR3 region has 14 residues. The CDR3 bases are TGTGCCAGCAGTTACAAGCGGGAGACCGGGGAGCTGTTTTTT. Residues: CASSYKRETGELFF.

This clonotype was counted only a few times. In nucleotides, the CDR3 is TGTGCCACCAGCAGGACACGGACTCTCTCCTACAATGAGCAGTTCTTC. This codes for CATSRTRTLSYNEQFF. The V gene is TRBV15, the J gene TRBJ2-1; a weak D match, TRBD2 (5 bases). Germline CDR1 and CDR2: LNHNV and YYDKDF (reference sequence). Trimming stripped 3 bases from V and 0 bases from J, with 12 bases between. This CDR3 is 16 amino acids long.

The chain uses TRBV28 and TRBJ2-7, with 14 bases lining up with TRBD2. This CDR3 contains 16 residues. In germline, CDR1 is MDHEN, CDR2 SYDVKM. V gave up 7 bases and J gave up 5 bases; unmatched junction bases: 10. The CDR3 spells CASNTTPGLAGDEQYF. CDR3 sequence (DNA): TGTGCCAGCAACACAACCCCGGGACTAGCGGGAGACGAGCAGTACTTC. The full variable domain, in which reference TRBV28 and TRBJ2-7 provide the parts outside the CDR3, is DVKVTQSSRYLVKRTGEKVFLECVQDMDHENMFWYRQDPGLGLRLIYFSYDVKMKEKGDIPEGYSVSREKKERFSLILESASTNQTSMYLCASNTTPGLAGDEQYFGPGTRLTVT.